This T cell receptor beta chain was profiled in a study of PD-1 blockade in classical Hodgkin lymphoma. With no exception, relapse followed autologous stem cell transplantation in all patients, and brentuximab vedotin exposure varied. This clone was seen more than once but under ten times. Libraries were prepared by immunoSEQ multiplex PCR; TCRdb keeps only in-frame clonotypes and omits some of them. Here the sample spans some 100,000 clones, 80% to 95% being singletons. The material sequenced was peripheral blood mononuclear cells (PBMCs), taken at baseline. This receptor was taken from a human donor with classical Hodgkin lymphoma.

The CDR3 sequence: CASSSGGNGYTF. In nucleotides, the CDR3 is TGTGCCAGCAGTTCAGGGGGTAATGGCTACACCTTC. The chain carries TRBV27 and TRBJ1-2, with TRBD1 identical over 7 bases. With 4 bases clipped from V and 6 bases from J, the junction kept 2 bases outside the gene matches. This CDR3 has 12 amino acids. The germline CDR1 and CDR2 sequences are MNHEY and SMNVEV (reference sequence).